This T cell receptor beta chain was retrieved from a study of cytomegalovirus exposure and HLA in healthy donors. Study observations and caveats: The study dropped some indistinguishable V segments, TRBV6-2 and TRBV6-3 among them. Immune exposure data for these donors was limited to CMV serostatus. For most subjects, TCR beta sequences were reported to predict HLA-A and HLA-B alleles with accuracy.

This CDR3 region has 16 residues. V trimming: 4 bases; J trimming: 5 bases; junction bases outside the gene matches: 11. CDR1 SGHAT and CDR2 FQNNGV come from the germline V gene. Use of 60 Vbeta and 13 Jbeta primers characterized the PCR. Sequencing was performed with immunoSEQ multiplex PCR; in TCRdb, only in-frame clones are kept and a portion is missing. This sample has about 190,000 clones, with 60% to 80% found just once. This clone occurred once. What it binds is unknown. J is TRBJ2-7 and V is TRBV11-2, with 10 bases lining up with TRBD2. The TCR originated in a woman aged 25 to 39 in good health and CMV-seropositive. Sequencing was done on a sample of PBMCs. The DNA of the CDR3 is TGTGCCAGCAGCTACGGGACTAGCGCCGGTGAGAACGAGCAGTACTTC. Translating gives CASSYGTSAGENEQYF.